One and the same sample provided the 24 T cell receptor beta chains below, sequenced in a study of T-cell reconstitution after alpha-beta-depleted transplantation in children. This sample's TCRbeta library carried unique molecular identifier barcodes. TCRdb processed the PCR reads anew with MiXCR; each CDR3 protein has one entry. The sample shows 330,000 or so distinct CDR3 sequences, 10% of them seen only once. Sequencing was performed on PBMCs from the stem cell graft donor, taken from the stem cell graft. The origin of the receptors is a human donor who donated a stem cell graft to a child with acute lymphoblastic leukemia.

The chain uses TRBV6-1 and TRBJ2-1; tentatively, D is TRBD2 (5 bases). Trimming left V 2 bases short and J 9 bases short, with 8 bases between. Germline CDR1 is MNHNS and CDR2 is SASEGT. The CDR3 is 12 amino acids. CDR3 loop: CASSELGAEQFF. The CDR3 DNA reads as TGTGCCAGCAGTGAATTGGGAGCTGAGCAGTTCTTC.

This clonotype was observed a few times. V usage is TRBV6-5 and J usage is TRBJ1-2; tentative D call: TRBD1 (5 bases). CDR1 and CDR2 from the germline V gene are MNHEY and SVGAGI. The V end lost 10 bases, the J end lost 3 bases, and 9 bases lay between the germline ends. CDR3 length: 11 residues. The CDR3 sequence: CATLRDYGYTF. The CDR3 coding sequence is TGTGCCACCCTCAGGGACTATGGCTACACCTTC.

There are a few counts of this clonotype. This chain connects TRBV28 to TRBJ1-6, with D possibly matching TRBD1 (5 bases). The germline V gene has CDR1 MDHEN and CDR2 SYDVKM. The CDR3 runs 14 residues. V gave up 3 bases and J gave up 7 bases, with 10 bases separating them. The CDR3 nucleotides are TGTGCCAGCAGTTTCGACAGACTGAATTCACCCCTCCACTTT. This sequence encodes CASSFDRLNSPLHF.

This clonotype has ten or more counts. This chain uses TRBV7-2 with TRBJ2-1, with TRBD2 matching over 8 bases. V trimming: 1 base; J trimming: 5 bases; junction bases outside the gene matches: 1. CDR1 and CDR2 from the germline V gene are SGHTA and FQGNSA. This CDR3 has 14 residues. DNA for the CDR3: TGTGCCAGCAGCTTAGGACTAGCGAACAATGAGCAGTTCTTC. This encodes CASSLGLANNEQFF.

The rearrangement links TRBV20-1 to TRBJ1-5, with D possibly matching TRBD1 (6 bases). The ends were cut back, 3 bases at V and 3 bases at J, with 9 bases in the middle. The CDR3 sequence is 13 residues long. Germline V gene data show CDR1 as DFQATT and CDR2 as SNEGSKA (reference sequence). Written as DNA, the CDR3 is TGCAGTGCTAGCGGGGGGCTCAATCAGCCCCAGCATTTT. Its protein is CSASGGLNQPQHF.

The V gene is TRBV19, the J gene TRBJ1-5; unclear D gene. The CDR3 runs 13 residues. Germline-derived CDR1 and CDR2 are LNHDA and SQIVND (reference sequence). V shed 6 bases and J shed 9 bases, with 15 bases lying between them. CDR3 sequence: CASRRSDLTPQHF. DNA of the CDR3: TGTGCCAGTAGGCGGTCAGACCTGACGCCCCAGCATTTT. The full variable domain, with the rest looked up from reference TRBV19 and TRBJ1-5, is DGGITQSPKYLFRKEGQNVTLSCEQNLNHDAMYWYRQDPGQGLRLIYYSQIVNDFQKGDIAEGYSVSREKKESFPLTVTSAQKNPTAFYLCASRRSDLTPQHFGDGTRLSIL.

This clonotype was found a few times. V gene TRBV20-1 combines with J gene TRBJ1-5, with D maybe TRBD1 (5 bases). Germline CDR1 is DFQATT and CDR2 is SNEGSKA (reference sequence). The CDR3 covers 16 residues. V was cut by 1 base and J by 5 bases, with 18 bases left in between. CDR3 residues: CSARVGGSGSDQPQHF. The CDR3 region has the DNA TGCAGTGCTAGAGTCGGGGGGTCGGGATCGGATCAGCCCCAGCATTTT.

This clonotype has a handful of counts. V usage is TRBV3-1 and J usage is TRBJ2-3, with a possible D match to TRBD2 (5 bases). The CDR3 has 13 residues. Germline CDR1 and CDR2: LGHDT and YNNKEL (reference sequence). Deletions cut 1 base from V and 8 bases from J, with 10 bases between. Here the CDR3 DNA reads TGTGCCAGCAGCCAAGGCGGCGGAGGTACGCAGTATTTT. As protein: CASSQGGGGTQYF.

This clonotype was picked up many times. As DNA, the CDR3 is TGTGCCAGCAGTTCCCAGGGGACCAACAATGAGCAGTTCTTC. This gives the protein CASSSQGTNNEQFF. V and J are TRBV27 and TRBJ2-1; perhaps TRBD1 as D (6 bases). This CDR3 contains 14 residues. CDR1 is MNHEY and CDR2 is SMNVEV in the germline V gene (reference sequence). V dropped 4 bases and J dropped 5 bases, with 12 bases sitting between them.

This clonotype was counted between two and nine times. J is TRBJ1-1 and V is TRBV19, with TRBD1 as a possible D gene (5 bases). Trimming removed 6 bases from V and 4 bases from J, with 12 bases in between. Germline-derived CDR1 and CDR2 are LNHDA and SQIVND (reference sequence). CDR3 size: 13 residues. CDR3 sequence reads: CASRATVTTEAFF. CDR3 coding DNA: TGTGCCAGTAGGGCGACAGTGACCACTGAAGCTTTCTTT.

The chain couples TRBV20-1 to TRBJ2-5, with D possibly being TRBD1 (5 bases). Trimming pared 4 bases from V and 4 bases from J, leaving 22 bases between. The CDR3 contains 16 residues. Germline CDR1 DFQATT, CDR2 SNEGSKA (reference sequence). CDR3 region: CSATPMVDNRLETQYF. The DNA of the CDR3 is TGCAGTGCTACACCGATGGTGGACAACCGTCTAGAGACCCAGTACTTC.

In its sample, this clonotype was seen a few times. The chain uses TRBV20-1 and TRBJ2-1; D may be TRBD2 (6 bases). Germline CDR1 is DFQATT and CDR2 is SNEGSKA (reference sequence). The CDR3 contains 16 residues. V gave up 2 bases and J gave up 0 bases, with 14 bases separating them. CDR3 nucleotide sequence: TGCAGTGCTAGAACCCCTCTAGCGTCCTCCTACAATGAGCAGTTCTTC. It yields the protein CSARTPLASSYNEQFF.

This chain joins TRBV7-9 and TRBJ2-7; TRBD2 matches at 8 bases. V was clipped by 5 bases and J by 3 bases; unmatched bases: 9. The CDR3 spans 15 residues. The germline V gene encodes CDR1 SEHNR and CDR2 FQNEAQ (reference sequence). The CDR3: CASSLSGGKIYEQYF. CDR3 coding DNA: TGTGCCAGCAGCCTGTCGGGGGGGAAAATCTACGAGCAGTACTTC. The variable domain in full, with the rest retrieved from reference TRBV7-9 and TRBJ2-7, is DTGVSQNPRHKITKRGQNVTFRCDPISEHNRLYWYRQTLGQGPEFLTYFQNEAQLEKSRLLSDRFSAERPKGSFSTLEIQRTEQGDSAMYLCASSLSGGKIYEQYFGPGTRLTVT.

In this sample, this clonotype turned up a few times. The V gene is TRBV12-3 or TRBV12-4, the J gene TRBJ2-2; no reliable D call. The CDR3 spans 13 residues. Trimming pared 6 bases from V and 8 bases from J, leaving 13 bases between. The CDR3 DNA reads TGTGCCAGCAGCCCCGTCGTGACTGGGGAGCTGTTTTTT. This encodes CASSPVVTGELFF.

The table lists this clonotype with a few counts. As DNA, the CDR3 is TGTGCCAGCATTGGGCTTCCCGGGATCATCGGCTACGAGCAGTACTTC. Translating it yields CASIGLPGIIGYEQYF. The chain employs TRBV6-4 and TRBJ2-7; D possibly corresponds to TRBD2 (5 bases). CDR3 length: 16 amino acids. Germline V gene sequence: CDR1 MRHNA, CDR2 SNTAGT. The V end lost 7 bases, the J end lost 3 bases, and 22 bases lay between the germline ends.

This clonotype was observed once. The chain links TRBV5-1 to TRBJ2-7; 8 bases align to TRBD2. Per the germline V gene, CDR1 is SGHRS and CDR2 is YFSETQ. The CDR3 has 14 residues. V trimming: 6 bases; J trimming: 3 bases; junction bases outside the gene matches: 8. CDR3 DNA sequence: TGCGCCAGCACAGGCGGTCTAGCGGGCTACGAGCAGTACTTC. This sequence encodes CASTGGLAGYEQYF.

As regards this clonotype: A much larger clone differs by one base, so this may be a read error. The chain recombines TRBV4-1 with TRBJ1-2; 9 nucleotides match TRBD1. Germline assignment: CDR1 MGHRA and CDR2 YSYEKL. CDR3 length: 15 amino acids. The CDR3 here is CASSPGTGNYHGDTF. CDR3 DNA: TGCGCCAGCAGCCCCGGGACAGGGAATTACCATGGCGACACCTTC.

The V gene is TRBV2, the J gene TRBJ2-7; D unresolved. The CDR3 consists of 14 residues. Germline V lookup: CDR1 SNHLY, CDR2 FYNNEI. Trimming removed 4 bases at V and 6 bases at J, with 16 bases between. The CDR3 region has the DNA TGTGCCAGCAGTGTTAGTCAGGACGGCTCCGAGCAGTACTTC. It codes for CASSVSQDGSEQYF.

This clonotype was counted a few times. The chain has TRBV20-1 and TRBJ2-5; D not certain. CDR3 size: 14 residues. V gave up 0 bases and J gave up 3 bases, with 11 bases separating them. The germline gives CDR1 DFQATT, CDR2 SNEGSKA (reference sequence). DNA of the CDR3: TGCAGTGCTAGAGATCTCATGAGTGAAGAGACCCAGTACTTC. Amino acid sequence: CSARDLMSEETQYF.

This clonotype has a handful of counts. The V call is TRBV6-5, the J call TRBJ2-3; the D is unclear. Germline-derived CDR1 and CDR2 are MNHEY and SVGAGI. V was shortened by 2 bases and J by 2 bases, with 5 bases between the two germline ends. This CDR3 has 13 amino acids. CDR3 nucleotide sequence: TGTGCCAGCAGTTACGAGGTCACAGATACGCAGTATTTT. This gives the protein CASSYEVTDTQYF.

This clonotype has more than one count but fewer than ten. The rearrangement links TRBV6-2 or TRBV6-3 to TRBJ2-7; D perhaps matches TRBD1 (6 bases). Germline CDR1 is MNHEY and CDR2 is SVGEGT. The CDR3 is 16 residues long. Trimming cost V 5 bases and J 3 bases, with 20 bases left between them. The CDR3 protein is CASSPPGADMFYEQYF. The CDR3 DNA is TGTGCCAGCAGTCCACCAGGGGCAGACATGTTCTACGAGCAGTACTTC.

In its sample, this clonotype was seen a few times. This chain uses TRBV6-4 with TRBJ2-1, with D possibly TRBD1 on 5 matching bases. Germline CDR1 is MRHNA and CDR2 is SNTAGT. This CDR3 is 15 amino acids long. V dropped 4 bases and J dropped 0 bases, with 10 bases sitting between them. CDR3 sequence reads: CASSVGRYSYNEQFF. Here the CDR3 DNA reads TGTGCCAGCAGTGTGGGGCGTTACTCCTACAATGAGCAGTTCTTC.

This sequence joins TRBV4-3 and TRBJ2-1; 16 bases align to TRBD2. Germline CDR1 and CDR2: LGHNA and YSLEER. Losses at the gene ends were 4 bases for V and 8 bases for J; bases not matched to a gene: 5. This CDR3 region has 16 residues. The CDR3 DNA follows: TGCGCCAGCAGCCTGGGACTAGCGGGAGGGTTCGATGAGCAGTTCTTC. Its translation is CASSLGLAGGFDEQFF.

This clonotype was observed many times. Here the CDR3 reads CASSLGSFQDYTF. Written as DNA, the CDR3 is TGCGCCAGCAGCTTGGGGAGTTTCCAAGACTACACCTTC. The chain uses TRBV5-1 and TRBJ1-2; unclear D gene. Germline V gene data show CDR1 as SGHRS and CDR2 as YFSETQ. V shed 0 bases and J shed 10 bases, with 13 bases lying between them. This CDR3 is 13 amino acids long.